Below are 23 T cell receptor beta chains sequenced from a single sample in a study of Graves' ophthalmopathy and Graves' hyperthyroidism. Using RNA transcripts, the TCR beta CDR3 regions were amplified. RT-PCR with HTBI primers came first, then second-round multiplex PCR. MiXCR, run by TCRdb on the multiplex PCR reads, gives a single entry per CDR3 protein. The sample lists about 550,000 distinct CDR3 sequences; under 40% were seen once. The specimen was peripheral blood or thyroid tissue (not recorded which). Receptor source: an adult man with Graves' hyperthyroidism.

The gene calls are TRBV2 and TRBJ1-5; 7 nucleotides align to TRBD1. CDR3 length: 17 residues. With 5 bases clipped from V and 1 base from J, the junction kept 11 bases outside the gene matches. The germline CDR1 and CDR2 sequences are SNHLY and FYNNEI. CDR3 region: CASSIMTGTGSNQPQHF. In DNA, the CDR3 is TGTGCCAGCAGTATTATGACAGGGACGGGGAGCAATCAGCCCCAGCATTTT.

The chain has TRBV11-2 and TRBJ2-3; 11 positions match TRBD2. With V trimmed by 4 bases and J by 3 bases, 9 bases remained unmatched. Germline assignment: CDR1 SGHAT and CDR2 FQNNGV. This CDR3 comprises 17 residues. CDR3 sequence reads: CASSSGTSGLETDTQYF. The CDR3 region has the DNA TGTGCCAGCAGCTCCGGGACTAGCGGCCTGGAGACAGATACGCAGTATTTT.

The genes are TRBV7-9 and TRBJ2-1, with a tentative D call TRBD2 (6 bases). Per the germline V gene, CDR1 is SEHNR and CDR2 is FQNEAQ (reference sequence). The CDR3 loop spans 15 amino acids. The ends were cut back, 5 bases at V and 5 bases at J, with 16 bases in the middle. The CDR3, as DNA: TGTGCCAGCAGCCAGAAAATAGGGACTCACAATGAGCAGTTCTTC. It translates to CASSQKIGTHNEQFF.

Note on this clonotype: A much bigger clone sits one base away, suggesting this may be a read error. This rearrangement joins TRBV7-9 to TRBJ1-5; D gene ambiguous. Germline loops: CDR1 SEHNR, CDR2 FQNEAQ (reference sequence). The CDR3 covers 15 residues. Here the CDR3 DNA reads TGTGCCAGCAGCTTGGGCAGCTATAGCATTCAGCCCCAGCATTTT. Its translation is CASSLGSYSIQPQHF.

This clonotype was detected many times. The rearrangement uses TRBV5-1 and TRBJ1-1, with D perhaps TRBD1 (5 bases). This CDR3 is 18 amino acids long. Looked up from germline, CDR1 is SGHRS and CDR2 is YFSETQ. The germline V and J ends were trimmed by 0 bases and 5 bases, with 23 bases remaining between them. This CDR3 reads CASSLAGGTGVVGTEAFF. The CDR3 nucleotides read TGCGCCAGCAGCTTGGCCGGAGGAACAGGAGTAGTAGGGACTGAAGCTTTCTTT.

Of note for this clonotype: A single base separates this from a much larger clone, so it may be a read error. The rearrangement links TRBV7-6 to TRBJ2-7, with a weak D call TRBD1 (6 bases). Trimming pared 1 base from V and 2 bases from J, leaving 18 bases between. The germline V gene encodes CDR1 SGHVS and CDR2 FNYEAQ. The CDR3 loop spans 17 amino acids. The CDR3 spells CASSLVGQGHFAYEQYF. The CDR3 bases are TGTGCCAGCAGCTTAGTGGGCCAGGGGCATTTCGCCTACGAGCAGTACTTC.

The J gene is TRBJ1-1, the V gene TRBV14, with D uncertain. The CDR3 has 14 amino acids. The V end was cut by 0 bases, the J end by 3 bases, with 8 bases between. CDR1 SGHDN and CDR2 FVKESK come from the germline V gene. The CDR3 spells CASSQEGQDTEAFF. CDR3 DNA: TGTGCCAGCAGCCAAGAAGGGCAGGACACTGAAGCTTTCTTT.

This chain's CDR3 is CSARDPGDTEAFF. The CDR3 DNA sequence: TGCAGTGCTAGAGATCCGGGGGACACTGAAGCTTTCTTT. This rearrangement joins TRBV20-1 to TRBJ1-1; possible D gene TRBD1, 5 bases. Germline CDR1 reads DFQATT; CDR2 reads SNEGSKA (reference sequence). The CDR3 sequence is 13 residues long. V lost 0 bases to trimming and J lost 3 bases, with 8 bases between them.

This clonotype has just a few counts. The chain recombines TRBV29-1 with TRBJ2-5, with 8 bases aligning to TRBD1. Germline CDR1 is SQVTM and CDR2 is ANQGSEA. This CDR3 is built from 13 residues. Trimming removed 8 bases from V and 5 bases from J; junction bases left unmatched: 10. CDR3 nucleotides: TGCAGCCTGAGGACAGGGCCGGGGGAGACCCAGTACTTC. It codes for CSLRTGPGETQYF.

This clonotype was counted only a few times. The rearrangement uses TRBV18 and TRBJ1-1; D possibly corresponds to TRBD1 (6 bases). This CDR3 is built from 13 residues. V was clipped by 3 bases and J by 6 bases, with 11 bases between them. The germline V gene has CDR1 KGHSH and CDR2 LQKENI. Written as DNA, the CDR3 is TGTGCCAGCTCACCGGAAGAGGGGGCTGAAGCTTTCTTT. Amino acids: CASSPEEGAEAFF.

The chain joins TRBV7-8 to TRBJ1-1; 11 bases are shared with TRBD1. The CDR3 covers 16 residues. Looked up from germline, CDR1 is SGHVS and CDR2 is FQNEAQ. The V segment lost 1 base and the J segment 5 bases; nucleotides outside the gene matches: 6. The CDR3 loop is CASSLGVGQGETEAFF. The CDR3 DNA follows: TGTGCCAGCAGCTTAGGAGTGGGACAGGGGGAAACTGAAGCTTTCTTT.

This chain joins TRBV12-3 or TRBV12-4 and TRBJ2-5, with D unresolved. Between the trimmed V and J ends, which lost 3 bases and 10 bases, there was a span of 12 bases. The CDR3 covers 12 residues. This CDR3 reads CASSFAVGDQYF. For the CDR3, the DNA is TGTGCCAGCAGTTTTGCCGTTGGTGACCAGTACTTC.

In its sample, this clonotype was seen many times. The gene calls are TRBV5-1 and TRBJ2-7; a possible D gene is TRBD1 (5 bases). The V gene lost 4 bases and the J gene lost 7 bases, with 9 bases spanning the gap. Germline V gives CDR1 SGHRS, CDR2 YFSETQ. This CDR3 is built from 11 residues. The CDR3 DNA reads as TGCGCCAGCAGCAACTCAGGGGAGCAGTACTTC. It yields the protein CASSNSGEQYF.

The chain couples TRBV12-3 or TRBV12-4 to TRBJ2-3; TRBD2 aligns across 12 bases. V shed 5 bases, J shed 3 bases, and the junction held 6 bases outside the gene matches. The CDR3 extends over 16 amino acids. The CDR3 reads CASSARTSGKTDTQYF. In nucleotides, the CDR3 is TGTGCCAGCAGTGCTAGGACTAGCGGGAAAACAGATACGCAGTATTTT.

The chain couples TRBV2 to TRBJ2-7; no clear D. Germline assignment: CDR1 SNHLY and CDR2 FYNNEI. The length of the CDR3 is 17 residues. The V gene lost 1 base and the J gene lost 2 bases, with 18 bases spanning the gap. The chain's CDR3 is CASSEVQHGPFAYEQYF. DNA of the CDR3: TGTGCCAGCAGTGAAGTTCAACATGGACCTTTTGCCTACGAGCAGTACTTC.

The table lists this clonotype with many counts. The chain has TRBV29-1 and TRBJ1-4; the D is unclear. Trimming pared 7 bases from V and 0 bases from J, leaving 9 bases between. Germline CDR1 reads SQVTM; CDR2 reads ANQGSEA. CDR3 length: 13 amino acids. The DNA for the CDR3 is TGCAGCGCGTACAGAACAACTAATGAAAAACTGTTTTTT. Its protein is CSAYRTTNEKLFF.

This chain links TRBV7-9 with TRBJ2-3; D perhaps matches TRBD2 (5 bases). TRBJ2-7 matches the DNA end more closely, so the J call is doubtful. The germline V gene encodes CDR1 SEHNR and CDR2 FQNEAQ (reference sequence). The CDR3 is made up of 14 amino acids. Here the CDR3 DNA reads TGTGCCAGCAGCTTCACCGCGGGCACAGATACGCAGTACTTC. It specifies CASSFTAGTDTQYF.

This clonotype was seen just once. The chain's CDR3 is CATSRPAVGPDTGELFF. The CDR3, as DNA: TGTGCCACCAGTCGCCCCGCGGTGGGGCCTGACACCGGGGAGCTGTTTTTT. The chain combines TRBV24-1 with TRBJ2-2; D is possibly TRBD1 (5 bases). The CDR3 is 17 amino acids. Between the trimmed V and J ends, which lost 6 bases and 3 bases, there was a span of 19 bases. Germline V gives CDR1 KGHDR, CDR2 SFDVKD.

The gene calls are TRBV24-1 and TRBJ1-2; no clear D gene. Per germline, CDR1 KGHDR and CDR2 SFDVKD. The CDR3 covers 14 residues. Trimming removed 5 bases at V and 4 bases at J, with 13 bases between. The CDR3 reads CATSGGSGRYGYTF. The CDR3 DNA is TGTGCCACCAGTGGGGGTAGCGGGCGCTATGGCTACACCTTC.

The V gene is TRBV19, the J gene TRBJ1-3; 9 nucleotides align to TRBD1. Looked up from germline, CDR1 is LNHDA and CDR2 is SQIVND (reference sequence). The V segment lost 8 bases and the J segment 2 bases; nucleotides outside the gene matches: 7. The CDR3 spans 15 residues. For the CDR3, the DNA is TGTGCCAGTCTCTCCCGGGACAGGGCTGGAAACACCATATATTTT. Protein product: CASLSRDRAGNTIYF.

The chain couples TRBV20-1 to TRBJ2-7; D is possibly TRBD2 (6 bases). V lost 5 bases to trimming and J lost 4 bases, with 15 bases between them. The CDR3 length is 13 residues. Germline values: CDR1 DFQATT, CDR2 SNEGSKA (reference sequence). CDR3 DNA: TGCAGTGCTCGGCGGGATGGAGGTTACGAGCAGTACTTC. It yields the protein CSARRDGGYEQYF.

This clonotype was observed a handful of times. This chain links TRBV12-3 or TRBV12-4 with TRBJ1-5; 7 bases agree with TRBD1. Trimming removed 5 bases from V and 6 bases from J; junction bases left unmatched: 4. This CDR3 is 13 amino acids long. CDR3 DNA: TGTGCCAGCAGTGCTACAGGGGCTCAGCCCCAGCATTTT. This gives the protein CASSATGAQPQHF.

Notes on this clonotype: The conserved final phenylalanine or tryptophan is absent from the CDR3, which likely points to a read error. Because the CDR3's place on the DNA is in doubt, the DNA is left out and the CDR3 is given as listed by TCRdb. This rearrangement joins TRBV10-3 to TRBJ1-5. The CDR3 spans 9 residues, counting both ends. Germline V gives CDR1 ENHRY, CDR2 SYGVKD. Here the CDR3 reads CAISESFGS.